The 32 T cell receptor beta chains below all came from one sample that was sequenced in a study of cytomegalovirus exposure and HLA in healthy donors. PCR employed 60 Vbeta and 13 Jbeta primers. The protocol was immunoSEQ multiplex PCR, while the TCRdb copy is restricted to in-frame clones and leaves out a portion. The listing contains under 60,000 clones. What was sequenced was PBMCs. The receptors were gathered from a woman in her thirties in good health and CMV-seropositive.

This chain joins TRBV30 and TRBJ2-1; 11 bases line up with TRBD2. The CDR3 runs 14 residues. Germline CDR1 and CDR2: GTSNPN and SVGIG (reference sequence). V lost 3 bases, J lost 8 bases, and 6 bases stayed unmatched. CDR3 sequence (DNA): TGTGCCTGGAGCCTAGCGGGAGGTGGCGATGAGCAGTTCTTC. It specifies CAWSLAGGGDEQFF.

Regarding this clone: A read error may produce the germline difference seen at one junction end. V is TRBV7-7 and J is TRBJ2-1; D may correspond to TRBD1 or TRBD2 (5 bases each). This CDR3 is built from 15 residues. The V gene's germline CDR1 is SSHAT and CDR2 FNYEAQ (reference sequence). The CDR3 region is CASSLGESSYNEQFF. The CDR3 nucleotides read TGTGCTAGCAGCTTAGGGGAGAGCTCCTACAATGAGCAGTTCTTC.

As concerns this clone: A read error may produce the germline difference seen at one junction end. The V gene is TRBV5-6, the J gene TRBJ1-1; D is possibly TRBD1 (5 bases). The CDR3 is made up of 12 amino acids. From germline, CDR1 is SGHDT and CDR2 YYEEEE. This CDR3 is CASRRGSTEDFF. The DNA for the CDR3 is TGTGCCAGCAGGCGGGGGAGCACTGAAGATTTCTTT.

This rearrangement joins TRBV6-1 to TRBJ1-5, with 9 positions matching TRBD1. Germline CDR1 is MNHNS and CDR2 is SASEGT. The CDR3 consists of 15 residues. V lost 6 bases to trimming and J lost 3 bases; unmatched junction nucleotides: 6. The CDR3 DNA reads as TGTGCCAGCAGACAGGGGGCGCGCACCAATCAGCCCCAGCATTTT. It is translated as CASRQGARTNQPQHF.

The chain is built from TRBV19 and TRBJ2-3; D remains ambiguous. The CDR3 runs to 13 residues. Germline values: CDR1 LNHDA, CDR2 SQIVND (reference sequence). V shed 3 bases and J shed 0 bases, with 4 bases lying between them. CDR3 in DNA: TGTGCCAGTAGTATCGGGAGCACAGATACGCAGTATTTT. Its protein product is CASSIGSTDTQYF.

The CDR3 protein is CASREWTYNEQFF. CDR3 bases: TGTGCCAGCAGGGAGTGGACTTACAATGAGCAGTTCTTC. This rearrangement joins TRBV5-6 to TRBJ2-1; TRBD2 is a possible D gene (5 bases). The germline V gene encodes CDR1 SGHDT and CDR2 YYEEEE. CDR3 length equals 13 residues. V dropped 5 bases and J dropped 4 bases, with 10 bases sitting between them.

This chain links TRBV29-1 with TRBJ2-3; TRBD2 matches 8 bases. Germline-derived CDR1 and CDR2 are SQVTM and ANQGSEA. After removal of 0 bases from V and 3 bases from J, the junction contained 14 bases not matched to a gene. The CDR3 is made up of 18 amino acids. CDR3 region: CSVEDIAQSGSATDTQYF. The DNA of the CDR3 is TGCAGCGTTGAAGATATAGCTCAAAGCGGGAGCGCAACAGATACGCAGTATTTT.

This sequence joins TRBV5-4 and TRBJ2-7; 9 nucleotides align to TRBD2. The V gene's germline CDR1 is SGHNT and CDR2 YYREEE (reference sequence). The CDR3 is made up of 15 amino acids. J lost 3 bases, V lost 0 bases, and 4 bases had no gene match. DNA of the CDR3: TGTGCCAGCAGCTTGGTTAGCGGGGGTGTCTACGAGCAGTACTTC. Residues: CASSLVSGGVYEQYF.

This chain links TRBV21-1 with TRBJ1-4; the D call of TRBD1 is as the table states it, not checked on the DNA. TRBV21-1 is recorded as a pseudogene. The CDR3 totals 18 residues. In DNA, the CDR3 is TGTGCCAGCAGCCCTCGAACCGACAGAAACCACCTAAATGAAAAACTGTTTTTT. Amino acids: CASSPRTDRNHLNEKLFF.

The chain carries TRBV6-1 and TRBJ2-5, with a weak D call TRBD2 (5 bases). Germline lookup yields CDR1 MNHNS and CDR2 SASEGT. Trimming removed 7 bases at V and 5 bases at J, with 20 bases between. CDR3 size: 15 residues. The CDR3 nucleotides read TGTGCCAGCACCCCGGCTTCAGGTTCGGGGGAGACCCAGTACTTC. The encoded protein is CASTPASGSGETQYF.

The CDR3 sequence: CASSRGGFSYEQYF. The CDR3 nucleotides are TGTGCCAGCAGTCGGGGGGGCTTTTCCTACGAGCAGTACTTC. This rearrangement joins TRBV9 to TRBJ2-7, with TRBD2 matching 8 bases. Unmatched junction bases numbered 5, after V lost 5 bases and J lost 1 base. The germline V gene encodes CDR1 SGDLS and CDR2 YYNGEE. This CDR3 has 14 amino acids. The whole variable domain, remainder taken from reference TRBV9 and TRBJ2-7, is DSGVTQTPKHLITATGQRVTLRCSPRSGDLSVYWYQQSLDQGLQFLIQYYNGEERAKGNILERFSAQQFPDLHSELNLSSLELGDSALYFCASSRGGFSYEQYFGPGTRLTVT.

V gene TRBV15 combines with J gene TRBJ2-2; D perhaps matches TRBD2 (6 bases). V shed 1 base and J shed 5 bases, with 14 bases lying between them. The germline gives CDR1 LNHNV, CDR2 YYDKDF (reference sequence). This CDR3 contains 16 residues. DNA for the CDR3: TGTGCCACCAGCAGAGGGGGGGTGACTAAGACCGGGGAGCTGTTTTTT. Translating gives CATSRGGVTKTGELFF. The full variable domain, rest sourced from reference TRBV15 and TRBJ2-2, is DAMVIQNPRYQVTQFGKPVTLSCSQTLNHNVMYWYQQKSSQAPKLLFHYYDKDFNNEADTPDNFQSRRPNTSFCFLDIRSPGLGDTAMYLCATSRGGVTKTGELFFGEGSRLTVL.

This chain uses TRBV9 with TRBJ2-2, with D uncertain. Germline CDR1 is SGDLS and CDR2 is YYNGEE. This CDR3 comprises 14 residues. Trimming pared 4 bases from V and 4 bases from J, leaving 11 bases between. Written as DNA, the CDR3 is TGTGCCAGCAGCCCAAGACTGCTCACCGGGGAGCTGTTTTTT. It yields the protein CASSPRLLTGELFF. Looking up the rest from reference TRBV9 and TRBJ2-2 gives the full variable domain: DSGVTQTPKHLITATGQRVTLRCSPRSGDLSVYWYQQSLDQGLQFLIQYYNGEERAKGNILERFSAQQFPDLHSELNLSSLELGDSALYFCASSPRLLTGELFFGEGSRLTVL.

V usage is TRBV6-6 and J usage is TRBJ2-7; 7 bases are shared with TRBD1. The CDR3 extends over 13 amino acids. The trim removed 10 bases at V and 6 bases at J, leaving 12 bases unmatched. The germline gives CDR1 MNHNY, CDR2 SVGAGI (reference sequence). The CDR3 here is CATLGTEVPEQYF. The DNA of the CDR3 is TGTGCCACCCTAGGGACAGAGGTTCCCGAGCAGTACTTC.

This rearrangement joins TRBV5-1 to TRBJ2-2, with a possible D match to TRBD1 (6 bases). From germline, CDR1 is SGHRS and CDR2 YFSETQ. The CDR3 consists of 15 residues. V lost 4 bases and J 3 bases, leaving 13 bases between the germline ends. The CDR3 coding sequence is TGCGCCAGCAGCGCCGGGACACTTTACACCGGGGAGCTGTTTTTT. This translates into CASSAGTLYTGELFF.

This chain uses TRBV9 with TRBJ2-1, with a weak D call TRBD2 (5 bases). Germline loops: CDR1 SGDLS, CDR2 YYNGEE. The length of the CDR3 is 13 residues. Trimming shortened V by 1 base and J by 7 bases, and 9 bases separated the two germline ends. The CDR3 DNA follows: TGTGCCAGCAGCGTATACGGGGTGAATGAGCAGTTCTTC. Protein sequence: CASSVYGVNEQFF.

The chain couples TRBV7-9 to TRBJ2-7, with 12 bases that match TRBD2. V shed 5 bases and J 1 base; nucleotides not matched to a gene: 3. The CDR3 consists of 15 residues. Per germline, CDR1 SEHNR and CDR2 FQNEAQ (reference sequence). The CDR3 loop is CASSTGTSGSYEQYF. The CDR3 nucleotides read TGTGCCAGCAGCACAGGGACTAGCGGGTCCTACGAGCAGTACTTC.

V and J are TRBV30 and TRBJ2-1; weak D call: TRBD1 (6 bases). This CDR3 comprises 14 residues. Trimming removed 2 bases at V and 5 bases at J, with 13 bases between. Germline V gene data show CDR1 as GTSNPN and CDR2 as SVGIG (reference sequence). The CDR3 loop reads CAWSRGQTDNEQFF. In nucleotides, the CDR3 is TGTGCCTGGAGTCGAGGACAGACCGACAATGAGCAGTTCTTC.

The CDR3 DNA sequence: TGTGCCAGCAGGGGGACAGGGAGGATAGGTGGCTACACCTTC. The encoded protein is CASRGTGRIGGYTF. V and J are TRBV6-5 and TRBJ1-2, with 9 bases fitting TRBD1. Germline CDR1 and CDR2: MNHEY and SVGAGI. This CDR3 is built from 14 residues. V dropped 6 bases and J dropped 7; count of bases not matched to a gene: 9.

V and J are TRBV5-1 and TRBJ2-1; 12 positions agree with TRBD2. Germline assignment: CDR1 SGHRS and CDR2 YFSETQ. CDR3 size: 16 residues. The J segment lost 1 base and the V segment lost 5 bases, leaving 4 bases of the junction unmatched. CDR3 in DNA: TGCGCCAGCAGACGCCTAGCGGGAGGGTCCTACAATGAGCAGTTCTTC. It is translated as CASRRLAGGSYNEQFF. The complete variable domain, with remaining parts taken from reference TRBV5-1 and TRBJ2-1, reads KAGVTQTPRYLIKTRGQQVTLSCSPISGHRSVSWYQQTPGQGLQFLFEYFSETQRNKGNFPGRFSGRQFSNSRSEMNVSTLELGDSALYLCASRRLAGGSYNEQFFGPGTRLTVL.

The chain employs TRBV29-1 and TRBJ2-3, with a tentative D call TRBD2 (6 bases). The CDR3 extends over 14 amino acids. CDR1 is SQVTM, CDR2 ANQGSEA, per germline. Trimming stripped 4 bases from V and 4 bases from J, with 15 bases between. CDR3 residues: CSVGASVSPDTQYF. The DNA of the CDR3 is TGCAGCGTTGGGGCTAGCGTGTCCCCAGATACGCAGTATTTT.

The chain uses TRBV30 and TRBJ2-3; D unclear. Trimming left V 7 bases short and J 4 bases short, with 9 bases between. Germline V gene sequence: CDR1 GTSNPN, CDR2 SVGIG (reference sequence). The CDR3 covers 11 residues. As DNA, the CDR3 is TGTGCCTCCAGACTGGCAGATACGCAGTATTTT. As protein: CASRLADTQYF.

The chain carries TRBV11-2 and TRBJ2-7, with D maybe TRBD2 (6 bases). Trimming took off 6 bases at V and 3 bases at J, with 12 bases between the two ends. This CDR3 contains 13 residues. CDR1 and CDR2 (germline): SGHAT, FQNNGV. The CDR3 region has the DNA TGTGCCAGCAGGGGGAATAGCGGCTACGAGCAGTACTTC. Translated, it gives CASRGNSGYEQYF.

This rearrangement joins TRBV5-1 to TRBJ1-1; 8 bases agree with TRBD1. The junction had 3 bases not matched to a gene; V was cut back by 1 base and J by 7 bases. The CDR3 sequence is 13 residues long. The germline CDR1 and CDR2 sequences are SGHRS and YFSETQ. DNA of the CDR3: TGCGCCAGCAGCTTGCCGGGACAGGTTGAAGCTTTCTTT. This translates into CASSLPGQVEAFF.

The chain couples TRBV5-1 to TRBJ2-2, with TRBD2 matching over 7 bases. The germline V gene has CDR1 SGHRS and CDR2 YFSETQ. The CDR3 length is 15 residues. Trimming at V came to 4 bases and at J to 3 bases, leaving 6 bases not matched to a gene. CDR3 sequence reads: CASSRGAGDTGELFF. As DNA, the CDR3 is TGCGCCAGCAGCAGAGGCGCGGGGGACACCGGGGAGCTGTTTTTT. Full variable domain (remainder filled in from reference TRBV5-1 and TRBJ2-2): KAGVTQTPRYLIKTRGQQVTLSCSPISGHRSVSWYQQTPGQGLQFLFEYFSETQRNKGNFPGRFSGRQFSNSRSEMNVSTLELGDSALYLCASSRGAGDTGELFFGEGSRLTVL.

V is TRBV5-8 and J is TRBJ1-1; D is unclear. The germline V gene has CDR1 SGHTS and CDR2 YDEGEE. This CDR3 has 13 residues. The V and J ends lost 1 base and 4 bases respectively, with 8 bases between them. CDR3: CASSLRGGTEAFF. In nucleotides, the CDR3 is TGTGCCAGCAGCTTGCGAGGTGGCACTGAAGCTTTCTTT.

V usage is TRBV9 and J usage is TRBJ2-2; tentative D call: TRBD2 (6 bases). The CDR3 loop spans 18 amino acids. Germline values: CDR1 SGDLS, CDR2 YYNGEE. Trimming stripped 4 bases from V and 1 base from J, with 20 bases between. The CDR3 bases are TGTGCCAGCAGCCCGCGGGCGGGGACGAGACAGAACACCGGGGAGCTGTTTTTT. Protein: CASSPRAGTRQNTGELFF.

CDR3 sequence reads: CSVEKQGNEQFF. The CDR3 coding sequence is TGCAGCGTAGAAAAACAGGGGAATGAGCAGTTCTTC. This chain links TRBV29-1 with TRBJ2-1, with 7 bases matching TRBD1. Germline trimming cut 6 bases from V and 7 bases from J; bases unmatched to any gene: 6. CDR1 and CDR2 from the germline V gene are SQVTM and ANQGSEA. The CDR3 has 12 amino acids.

The CDR3, as DNA: TGTGCCAGCAGCCCACGAACCGGGAATGAAAAACTGTTTTTT. Translated, it gives CASSPRTGNEKLFF. The V gene is TRBV6-6, the J gene TRBJ1-4; no firm D call. The CDR3 contains 14 residues. The germline V and J ends were trimmed by 6 bases and 5 bases, with 13 bases remaining between them. Germline V lookup: CDR1 MNHNY, CDR2 SVGAGI (reference sequence).

The V gene is TRBV30, the J gene TRBJ1-1; D ambiguous. This CDR3 spans 13 amino acids. The V end lost 0 bases, the J end lost 3 bases, and 8 bases lay between the germline ends. Germline V gives CDR1 GTSNPN, CDR2 SVGIG (reference sequence). CDR3 loop: CAWSVRSDTEAFF. CDR3 DNA: TGTGCCTGGAGTGTACGTTCGGACACTGAAGCTTTCTTT.

The genes are TRBV6-1 and TRBJ1-5; D call uncertain. The CDR3 loop spans 15 amino acids. Deletions cut 2 bases from V and 7 bases from J, with 15 bases between. From germline, CDR1 is MNHNS and CDR2 SASEGT. CDR3 sequence reads: CASSEQALSGQPQHF. The DNA of the CDR3 is TGTGCCAGCAGTGAACAGGCCCTTTCAGGACAGCCCCAGCATTTT.

V gene TRBV7-2 combines with J gene TRBJ2-3, with D tentatively TRBD2 (5 bases). Trimming stripped 4 bases from V and 0 bases from J, with 5 bases between. This CDR3 has 13 residues. Germline loops: CDR1 SGHTA, CDR2 FQGNSA. The CDR3 sequence: CASSWTSTDTQYF. Written as DNA, the CDR3 is TGTGCCAGCAGCTGGACTAGCACAGATACGCAGTATTTT.